These T cell receptor beta chains were read from a single sample in a study of blood T cells in healthy people across ages. MiXCR, run by TCRdb on the 5' RACE reads, gives a single entry per CDR3 protein. The sample shows 1.5 million to 2 million distinct CDR3 sequences, 30% to 35% of them seen only once. The material sequenced was blood. These receptors originate from a woman aged 25-40 years in good health. Both conserved end residues are part of each CDR3. The D gene is left open where the match is weak. For some rows the clone size is stated as once, few or many, or as a class when expanded; others skip it.

V gene	D gene	clone size	J gene	CDR3 DNA	CDR3 protein
TRBV28	NA	NA	TRBJ2-1	TGTGCCAGCAGTAGTAGGACCCTTTACAATGAGCAGTTCTTC	CASSSRTLYNEQFF
TRBV2	NA	NA	TRBJ1-2	TGTGCCAGCAGCCCCTCACGCGGAGGGATGAGCTATGGCTACACCTTC	CASSPSRGGMSYGYTF
TRBV9	NA	NA	TRBJ2-5	TGTGCCAGCAGCGGAGCCGGACAGCAAGAGACCCAGTACTTC	CASSGAGQQETQYF
TRBV20-1	NA	few	TRBJ1-1	TGCAGTGCTCCTCGGGCGGGGGCCGGATCCACGACTGAAGCTTTCTTT	CSAPRAGAGSTTEAFF
TRBV5-5	NA	NA	TRBJ2-6	TGTGCCAGCAGCTTGTTCCCCGATACTGGGGCCAACGTCCTGACTTTC	CASSLFPDTGANVLTF
TRBV5-1	NA	NA	TRBJ2-1	TGCGCCAGCAGCCCATACGGGACTGTACAGTTCTTC	CASSPYGTVQFF
TRBV7-9	NA	once	TRBJ2-1	TGTGCCAGCAGCACCCTAATGGTGGACAGAACCCGCTACAATGTGCAGTTCTTC	CASSTLMVDRTRYNVQFF
TRBV13	NA	many	TRBJ2-5	TGTGCCAGCAGTGAACCCGCCCATCCTCCGGAGACCCAGTACTTC	CASSEPAHPPETQYF
TRBV6-2/TRBV6-3	NA	few	TRBJ1-2	TGTGCCAGCACCTTGTCGGGGACCTATGGCTACACCTTC	CASTLSGTYGYTF
TRBV12-3/TRBV12-4	TRBD2	many	TRBJ2-1	TGTGCCAGCAGACGGACTAGCGGGGGGGCCTACAATGAGCAGTTCTTC	CASRRTSGGAYNEQFF
TRBV7-9	TRBD1	many	TRBJ2-5	TGTGCCAGCAGAACCGGGCAGGGGGCGACGGAGACCCAGTACTTC	CASRTGQGATETQYF
TRBV5-1	NA	NA	TRBJ2-7	TGCGCCAGCAGCTCAACTAGACCGTCCTACAATGAGCAGTACTTC	CASSSTRPSYNEQYF
TRBV7-6	NA	NA	TRBJ1-1	TGTGCCAGCAGCAAGGGGTTGAGGACTGAAGCTTTCTTT	CASSKGLRTEAFF
TRBV11-2	NA	few	TRBJ2-7	TGTGCCAGCAGCCGAAAGTGGGGGGATTCCGAGCAGTACTTC	CASSRKWGDSEQYF
TRBV3-1	NA	NA	TRBJ2-2	TGTGCCAGCAGACAAACAGGGAACACCGGGGAGCTGTTTTTT	CASRQTGNTGELFF
TRBV27	NA	few	TRBJ1-2	TGTGCCAGCACTCCGTTCAGGGGCCCAATCCACTATGGCTACACCTTC	CASTPFRGPIHYGYTF
TRBV7-9	NA	NA	TRBJ2-1	TGTGCCAGCAGCCTCTCCCAGACCAGGGGAAACAATGAGCAGTTCTTC	CASSLSQTRGNNEQFF
TRBV30	NA	NA	TRBJ1-1	TGTGCCTGGAGTGTAGCCGGCGGGACTGAAGCTTTCTTT	CAWSVAGGTEAFF
TRBV7-2	NA	NA	TRBJ1-3	TGTGCCAGCAGCTTAGTTGGGCCCTACTCTGGAAACACCATATATTTT	CASSLVGPYSGNTIYF
TRBV13	NA	few	TRBJ1-6	TGTGCCAGCAGCCTACAGGTCTCCTATAATTCACCCCTCCACTTT	CASSLQVSYNSPLHF
TRBV28	NA	NA	TRBJ1-5	TGTGCCAGCAGTTTAGATCCAGGGAGCAATCAGCCCCAGCATTTT	CASSLDPGSNQPQHF
TRBV12-3/TRBV12-4	NA	NA	TRBJ2-3	TGTGCCAGCAGGGGGTGGGCAGGTCCCACAGATACGCAGTATTTT	CASRGWAGPTDTQYF
TRBV7-5	NA	once	TRBJ2-5	NA	CISVSEAYLTLGETQYF
TRBV13	TRBD2	NA	TRBJ2-2	TGTGCCAGCAGCCCAATAGCGGGATCCGGGGAGCTGTTTTTT	CASSPIAGSGELFF
TRBV28	NA	NA	TRBJ2-5	TGTGCCAGCAGTTTAGCAGGACGGGGAGCTCCGTACTTC	CASSLAGRGAPYF
TRBV20-1	TRBD1	once	TRBJ1-2	TGCAGTGCCACAGGGGAAGGGGACCTTAAGGGCTACACCTTC	CSATGEGDLKGYTF
TRBV29-1	TRBD2	many	TRBJ2-1	TGCAGCGTTCCCAAAGCGGGAGGGCCGGGCAATGAGCAGTTCTTC	CSVPKAGGPGNEQFF
TRBV7-3	TRBD1	NA	TRBJ1-1	TGTGCCAGCAGCTCGGGGGGACAGGGCAATAGGGCGAACACTGAAGCTTTCTTT	CASSSGGQGNRANTEAFF
TRBV28	TRBD1	NA	TRBJ1-2	TGTGCCAGCATCGCCGGGGACAGGATTTATGCGGGCTATGGCTACACCTTC	CASIAGDRIYAGYGYTF
TRBV20-1	NA	once	TRBJ2-7	TGCAGTGCTAGGTCCACCGGGTTCTCCTACGAGCAGTACTTC	CSARSTGFSYEQYF
TRBV27	NA	few	TRBJ2-1	TGTGCCAGCAGTTCCTGGGAGAACAATGAGCAGTTCTTC	CASSSWENNEQFF
TRBV5-1	TRBD1	few	TRBJ1-4	TGCGCCAGCAGCCCCGGACAGGGAAAACTGTTTTTT	CASSPGQGKLFF
TRBV27	NA	few	TRBJ1-2	TGTGCCAGCAGTCCAAGGAATCGGGGCCTCTATGGCTACACCTTC	CASSPRNRGLYGYTF
TRBV15	NA	NA	TRBJ2-7	TGTGCCACCAGCTCAAAGGGAGCTCGCGACGAGCAGTACTTC	CATSSKGARDEQYF
TRBV4-2	TRBD2	many	TRBJ2-7	TGTGCCAGCCGGGAGAGCGGGAGGGCCTCCCGGGGCGAGCAGTACTTC	CASRESGRASRGEQYF
TRBV20-1	TRBD2	NA	TRBJ2-7	TGCAGTGCTAGCTGGCTAGCGGCCTCCTACGAGCAGTACTTC	CSASWLAASYEQYF
TRBV20-1	NA	NA	TRBJ2-7	TGCAGTGCTTGGGCTGTTAGTGGGCGGAGCTCCTACGAGCAGTACTTC	CSAWAVSGRSSYEQYF
TRBV3-1	NA	NA	TRBJ2-3	TGTGCCAGCAGCCTATCCCCGGGCCTCGATATTACGCAGTATTTT	CASSLSPGLDITQYF
TRBV20-1	TRBD2	NA	TRBJ2-7	TGCAGTGCTGACGGGGGTAGCGGGAGTACTTCACCAGGCGAGCAGTACTTC	CSADGGSGSTSPGEQYF
TRBV20-1	TRBD2	NA	TRBJ2-1	TGCAGTGCTAGAGACCTTAGCGAATTAGCGGGGCAGTTCTTC	CSARDLSELAGQFF
TRBV6-4	NA	NA	TRBJ2-1	TGTGCCAGCAGTGAGCGGGACCATTCCTTCTTC	CASSERDHSFF
TRBV15	TRBD1	few	TRBJ2-1	TGTGCCACCAGCAGTGGGGCCGGGACAGGGCTCAATGAGCAGTTCTTC	CATSSGAGTGLNEQFF
TRBV6-5	TRBD2	NA	TRBJ2-3	TGTGCCAGCAGTAGAGAAACTAGCGGCACAGATACGCAGTATTTT	CASSRETSGTDTQYF
TRBV27	NA	NA	TRBJ2-6	TGTGCCAGCAGTTTACAGGGAGAGGCATCTGGGGCCAACGTCCTGACTTTC	CASSLQGEASGANVLTF
TRBV10-3	NA	NA	TRBJ1-2	TGTGCCATCAGGTCACGCGTGGGGTATGGCTACACCTTC	CAIRSRVGYGYTF
TRBV18	TRBD2	NA	TRBJ2-7	TGTGCCAGCTCACCATATACTAGCGGGAGGGACGTGTACGAGCAGTACTTC	CASSPYTSGRDVYEQYF
TRBV7-9	NA	NA	TRBJ2-1	TGTGCCAGCAGCCTAATAGCCCGCGGCTACAATGAGCAGTTCTTC	CASSLIARGYNEQFF
TRBV3-1	TRBD2	NA	TRBJ2-7	TGTGCCAGCAGCGTCCGCGGGGGGGACGAATACGAGCAGTACTTC	CASSVRGGDEYEQYF
TRBV2	TRBD2	many	TRBJ2-1	TGTGCCAGCAGTGGTAGCGGGGGGAGCTCCTACAATGAGCAGTTCTTC	CASSGSGGSSYNEQFF